One and the same sample provided the 21 T cell receptor beta chains below, sequenced in a study of cytotoxic CD8 clonotypes in ibrutinib-treated CLL. TCRdb's table, derived via immunoSEQ multiplex PCR, lists solely in-frame clones and lacks some. This sample has roughly 200,000 clones; around three quarters occur once, and the top ten carry 13%. The sequences come from PBMCs, collected after 24 months of ibrutinib treatment. Every receptor here comes from a human donor with chronic lymphocytic leukemia.

The chain employs TRBV14 and TRBJ2-3; 9 bases line up with TRBD2. Germline V gene data show CDR1 as SGHDN and CDR2 as FVKESK. V dropped 0 bases and J dropped 0; count of bases not matched to a gene: 4. The CDR3 sequence is 17 residues long. CDR3 DNA sequence: TGTGCCAGCAGCCAAGATCTAGCGGGGTACAGCACAGATACGCAGTATTTT. Its protein is CASSQDLAGYSTDTQYF.

V and J are TRBV28 and TRBJ1-5; D remains unclear. Trimming stripped 2 bases from V and 7 bases from J, with 12 bases between. There are 14 residues in the CDR3. Per germline, CDR1 MDHEN and CDR2 SYDVKM. The CDR3 protein is CASSLIDFDQPQHF. In DNA, the CDR3 is TGTGCCAGCAGTTTAATAGACTTTGACCAGCCCCAGCATTTT.

There are a few counts of this clone. The chain joins TRBV2 to TRBJ1-2; possible D gene TRBD1, 5 bases. V lost 8 bases, J lost 4 bases, and 11 bases lay in between. Germline values: CDR1 SNHLY, CDR2 FYNNEI. The CDR3 is 12 residues long. This chain's CDR3 is CASVRQTYGYTF. CDR3 bases: TGTGCCAGCGTCAGACAGACCTATGGCTACACCTTC.

The chain uses TRBV18 and TRBJ1-2; D is unresolved. Trimming took 2 bases from V and 4 from J, leaving 8 bases between them. Germline CDR1 is KGHSH and CDR2 is LQKENI. The CDR3 length is 13 residues. The CDR3 region is CASSPGSFYGYTF. For the CDR3, the DNA is TGTGCCAGCTCACCAGGGAGCTTCTATGGCTACACCTTC. The full variable domain, completed using reference TRBV18 and TRBJ1-2, is NAGVMQNPRHLVRRRGQEARLRCSPMKGHSHVYWYRQLPEEGLKFMVYLQKENIIDESGMPKERFSAEFPKEGPSILRIQQVVRGDSAAYFCASSPGSFYGYTFGSGTRLTVV.

The CDR3 loop reads CASRPAGQRPPNTGELFF. The CDR3 DNA is TGTGCCAGCAGGCCCGCGGGACAGAGACCACCGAACACCGGGGAGCTGTTTTTT. The V call is TRBV11-2, the J call TRBJ2-2; TRBD1 might be the D (7 bases). CDR1 SGHAT and CDR2 FQNNGV come from the germline V gene. CDR3 length: 18 amino acids. Between the trimmed V and J ends, which lost 6 bases and 0 bases, there was a span of 20 bases.

The gene calls are TRBV9 and TRBJ2-1; 8 positions agree with TRBD2. There are 19 residues in the CDR3. With V trimmed by 3 bases and J by 0 bases, 14 bases remained unmatched. The germline gives CDR1 SGDLS, CDR2 YYNGEE. The CDR3 loop is CASSGAGTRIKSSYNEQFF. CDR3 nucleotides: TGTGCCAGCAGCGGTGCCGGGACTAGAATAAAAAGCTCCTACAATGAGCAGTTCTTC.

The chain couples TRBV7-6 to TRBJ1-1; TRBD1 is a possible D gene (5 bases). The germline V gene has CDR1 SGHVS and CDR2 FNYEAQ. Trimming removed 5 bases from V and 8 bases from J, with 15 bases in between. The CDR3 length is 13 residues. The CDR3 loop reads CASSTEQASEAFF. CDR3 in DNA: TGTGCCAGCAGCACGGAACAGGCATCGGAAGCTTTCTTT.

This chain uses TRBV28 with TRBJ2-2; 10 bases are shared with TRBD2. Germline-derived CDR1 and CDR2 are MDHEN and SYDVKM. After removal of 4 bases from V and 4 bases from J, the junction contained 9 bases not matched to a gene. CDR3 size: 17 residues. The CDR3 bases are TGTGCCAGCAGTTCACCTTTAGCGGGAGGCGCCACCGGGGAGCTGTTTTTT. Amino acid sequence: CASSSPLAGGATGELFF.

This sequence joins TRBV4-3 and TRBJ1-5, with D possibly matching TRBD1 (5 bases). Trimming stripped 3 bases from V and 5 bases from J, with 11 bases between. The CDR3 has 14 residues. Germline CDR1 and CDR2: LGHNA and YSLEER. The CDR3 region has the DNA TGCGCCAGCAGCCAGGGCTCGGGGGATCAGCCCCAGCATTTT. It is translated as CASSQGSGDQPQHF.

The gene calls are TRBV5-1 and TRBJ2-7, with 7 bases aligning to TRBD1. This CDR3 comprises 16 residues. CDR1 SGHRS and CDR2 YFSETQ come from the germline V gene. With V trimmed by 3 bases and J by 0 bases, 9 bases remained unmatched. CDR3 sequence reads: CASSSEPGQTSYEQYF. CDR3 coding DNA: TGCGCCAGCAGCTCGGAGCCGGGACAGACCTCCTACGAGCAGTACTTC. Full variable domain (remainder filled in from reference TRBV5-1 and TRBJ2-7): KAGVTQTPRYLIKTRGQQVTLSCSPISGHRSVSWYQQTPGQGLQFLFEYFSETQRNKGNFPGRFSGRQFSNSRSEMNVSTLELGDSALYLCASSSEPGQTSYEQYFGPGTRLTVT.

The chain is built from TRBV7-2 and TRBJ2-7; TRBD2 agrees at 10 bases. The trim removed 5 bases at V and 2 bases at J, leaving 9 bases unmatched. Germline V CDR1 and CDR2: SGHTA, FQGNSA. CDR3 size: 16 residues. The DNA of the CDR3 is TGTGCCAGCAGCCCTAGCGGGCTAGCGGGGGCCTACGAGCAGTACTTC. Protein: CASSPSGLAGAYEQYF.

This sequence joins TRBV5-1 and TRBJ2-5; weak D call: TRBD2 (5 bases). The V end lost 2 bases, the J end lost 3 bases, and 14 bases lay between the germline ends. The CDR3 is made up of 15 amino acids. Germline V gives CDR1 SGHRS, CDR2 YFSETQ. CDR3 in amino acids: CASSFREVMKETQYF. The CDR3 nucleotides read TGCGCCAGCAGCTTCCGGGAAGTCATGAAAGAGACCCAGTACTTC.

The chain has TRBV9 and TRBJ2-1, with D possibly being TRBD2 (6 bases). CDR1 and CDR2 from the germline V gene are SGDLS and YYNGEE. Trimming left V 2 bases short and J 4 bases short, with 13 bases between. The CDR3 has 15 amino acids. The CDR3: CASSVGGLPYNEQFF. The CDR3 DNA follows: TGTGCCAGCAGCGTTGGGGGACTTCCTTACAATGAGCAGTTCTTC.

V and J are TRBV27 and TRBJ2-7; TRBD1 aligns across 9 bases. Trimming at V came to 6 bases and at J to 4 bases, leaving 4 bases not matched to a gene. This CDR3 region has 13 residues. Germline V gene sequence: CDR1 MNHEY, CDR2 SMNVEV (reference sequence). The CDR3 nucleotides are TGTGCCAGCAGCCGGGACAGGGAATACGAGCAGTACTTC. Translated: CASSRDREYEQYF.

J is TRBJ2-3 and V is TRBV4-3, with 7 bases fitting TRBD2. The CDR3 runs 13 residues. V lost 5 bases and J lost 4; bases outside the gene matches: 3. Germline loops: CDR1 LGHNA, CDR2 YSLEER. CDR3: CASSARGADTQYF. The CDR3 nucleotides read TGCGCCAGCAGCGCCCGGGGGGCAGATACGCAGTATTTT.

V usage is TRBV9 and J usage is TRBJ1-4; D uncertain. This CDR3 is built from 13 residues. The V gene lost 0 bases and the J gene lost 10 bases, with 10 bases spanning the gap. Looked up from germline, CDR1 is SGDLS and CDR2 is YYNGEE. The CDR3 nucleotides are TGTGCCAGCAGCGTAGGTACACTGGGAAAACTGTTTTTT. Protein sequence: CASSVGTLGKLFF.

J is TRBJ2-5 and V is TRBV6-4; 7 nucleotides line up with TRBD2. The CDR3 has 13 residues. V was clipped by 5 bases and J by 5 bases; unmatched bases: 5. Looked up from germline, CDR1 is MRHNA and CDR2 is SNTAGT. The CDR3 coding sequence is TGTGCCAGCAGTCGGGAGGCCCGGGAGACCCAGTACTTC. Residues: CASSREARETQYF.

The chain recombines TRBV7-9 with TRBJ2-7; 7 bases align to TRBD2. V lost 2 bases to trimming and J lost 3 bases; unmatched junction nucleotides: 4. From germline, CDR1 is SEHNR and CDR2 FQNEAQ (reference sequence). The CDR3 loop spans 14 amino acids. The CDR3 loop is CASSLLAVDYEQYF. Here the CDR3 DNA reads TGTGCCAGCAGCTTACTAGCGGTAGACTACGAGCAGTACTTC.

This clone has more than one count but fewer than ten. The gene calls are TRBV11-2 and TRBJ2-1; no clear D. Trimming pared 1 base from V and 5 bases from J, leaving 6 bases between. Germline V lookup: CDR1 SGHAT, CDR2 FQNNGV. The CDR3 runs to 13 residues. The CDR3 loop reads CASSLAPNNEQFF. CDR3 DNA: TGTGCCAGCAGCTTAGCGCCCAACAATGAGCAGTTCTTC.

This clone was found a few times. The chain uses TRBV30 and TRBJ2-3; TRBD1 matches at 11 bases. Looked up from germline, CDR1 is GTSNPN and CDR2 is SVGIG (reference sequence). The V segment lost 4 bases and the J segment 6 bases; nucleotides outside the gene matches: 9. This CDR3 is 15 amino acids long. CDR3 residues: CAWTPGDRGMDTQYF. The CDR3 DNA is TGTGCCTGGACCCCCGGGGACAGGGGGATGGATACGCAGTATTTT.

The chain is built from TRBV5-1 and TRBJ2-1; tentative D call: TRBD2 (6 bases). V was shortened by 4 bases and J by 4 bases, with 18 bases between the two germline ends. The length of the CDR3 is 16 residues. Germline V gene sequence: CDR1 SGHRS, CDR2 YFSETQ. The CDR3, as DNA: TGCGCCAGCAGCCCGGAATCCGGGAGCCAGTACAATGAGCAGTTCTTC. This sequence encodes CASSPESGSQYNEQFF.